What follows are 21 T cell receptor beta chains derived from one specimen sequenced in a study of blood T cell repertoires in COVID-19. Sequenced by immunoSEQ multiplex PCR; TCRdb stores in-frame clones only, minus some. The data contain around 160,000 clones, 80% of them singletons. The sequencing sample was made of peripheral blood. These receptors were taken from a man aged 55 to 70 with active or convalescent COVID-19.

This chain joins TRBV14 and TRBJ2-7; D might be TRBD2 (6 bases). The CDR3 runs 14 residues. Trimming pared 3 bases from V and 7 bases from J, leaving 16 bases between. The germline V gene encodes CDR1 SGHDN and CDR2 FVKESK. Written as DNA, the CDR3 is TGTGCCAGCAGCCATGCGGGATCCCATATGGAGCAGTACTTC. Its translation is CASSHAGSHMEQYF.

The chain combines TRBV7-6 with TRBJ2-2; 7 nucleotides match TRBD1. The CDR3 runs 15 residues. Germline CDR1 reads SGHVS; CDR2 reads FNYEAQ. Trimming removed 3 bases from V and 2 bases from J; junction bases left unmatched: 3. The CDR3 reads CASSFTGENTGELFF. The CDR3 coding sequence is TGTGCCAGCAGCTTCACAGGGGAAAACACCGGGGAGCTGTTTTTT.

V is TRBV6-6 and J is TRBJ2-5; 8 positions match TRBD2. This CDR3 has 15 residues. Trimming removed 0 bases from V and 5 bases from J; junction bases left unmatched: 5. Germline assignment: CDR1 MNHNY and CDR2 SVGAGI (reference sequence). The CDR3 protein is CASSYSPGRGETQYF. In DNA form, the CDR3 reads TGTGCCAGCAGTTACTCCCCCGGGAGGGGGGAGACCCAGTACTTC.

The V call is TRBV6-6, the J call TRBJ2-7, with 13 bases matching TRBD2. This CDR3 spans 13 amino acids. The germline CDR1 and CDR2 sequences are MNHNY and SVGAGI (reference sequence). V lost 5 bases to trimming and J lost 9 bases; unmatched junction nucleotides: 4. The CDR3 sequence is CASSPGLAGSQYF. The CDR3 coding sequence is TGTGCCAGCAGTCCGGGACTAGCGGGGTCGCAGTACTTC.

The chain uses TRBV2 and TRBJ2-5, with D perhaps TRBD1 (6 bases). Germline V CDR1 and CDR2: SNHLY, FYNNEI. The V gene lost 1 base and the J gene lost 3 bases, with 12 bases spanning the gap. This CDR3 has 15 amino acids. This CDR3 is CASSEDRAPKETQYF. The CDR3 bases are TGTGCCAGCAGTGAAGACAGGGCCCCTAAAGAGACCCAGTACTTC.

The gene calls are TRBV30 and TRBJ2-1; 9 bases fit TRBD2. V shed 0 bases, J shed 6 bases, and the junction held 0 bases outside the gene matches. Germline-derived CDR1 and CDR2 are GTSNPN and SVGIG (reference sequence). The CDR3 totals 13 residues. CDR3 protein: CAWSVGLANEQFF. In nucleotides, the CDR3 is TGTGCCTGGAGTGTGGGACTAGCCAATGAGCAGTTCTTC.

As DNA, the CDR3 is TGTGCCAGCAGTTACTCGATGCAGGGGTCTCTTTCCTACGAGCAGTACTTC. The encoded protein is CASSYSMQGSLSYEQYF. The V and J genes are TRBV6-2 or TRBV6-3 and TRBJ2-7; maybe TRBD1 (6 bases). Germline V gene sequence: CDR1 MNHEY, CDR2 SVGEGT. Trimming shortened V by 0 bases and J by 1 base, and 16 bases separated the two germline ends. This CDR3 has 17 amino acids.

This clone appeared a few times. This sequence joins TRBV19 and TRBJ2-4; a weak D match, TRBD1 (5 bases). The CDR3 is 13 amino acids. The ends were cut back, 3 bases at V and 4 bases at J, with 7 bases in the middle. Germline CDR1 reads LNHDA; CDR2 reads SQIVND (reference sequence). The CDR3 DNA reads TGTGCCAGTAGTATCGACAGTAAAAACATTCAGTACTTC. Amino acids: CASSIDSKNIQYF.

The chain uses TRBV18 and TRBJ1-2; D may be TRBD1 (5 bases). Looked up from germline, CDR1 is KGHSH and CDR2 is LQKENI. The CDR3 sequence is 13 residues long. Trimming left V 6 bases short and J 2 bases short, with 10 bases between. CDR3: CASSPDTNYGYTF. The DNA of the CDR3 is TGTGCCAGCTCCCCGGACACCAACTATGGCTACACCTTC.

The V call is TRBV7-9, the J call TRBJ2-5; the match to TRBD2 covers 9 bases. Looked up from germline, CDR1 is SEHNR and CDR2 is FQNEAQ (reference sequence). The CDR3 consists of 16 residues. The J segment lost 0 bases and the V segment lost 0 bases, leaving 2 bases of the junction unmatched. For the CDR3, the DNA is TGTGCCAGCAGCTTAGCGGCTAGCGGGAACCAAGAGACCCAGTACTTC. Encoded protein: CASSLAASGNQETQYF.

This chain links TRBV5-4 with TRBJ2-7; D remains ambiguous. The CDR3 has 14 amino acids. CDR1 is SGHNT, CDR2 YYREEE, per germline (reference sequence). V dropped 0 bases and J dropped 2 bases, with 9 bases sitting between them. The CDR3 nucleotides read TGTGCCAGCAGCTTGGGTCTAGAAACCTACGAGCAGTACTTC. Protein product: CASSLGLETYEQYF.

Comment on this clone: One end of the junction is discordant with germline, which a read error may explain. This chain uses TRBV11-2 with TRBJ1-5, with 8 bases identical to TRBD1. This CDR3 contains 14 residues. Germline V gives CDR1 SGHAT, CDR2 FQNNGV. The CDR3 region is CASSVDRGTQPQHF. The CDR3 coding sequence is TGTGCCAGCAGCGTAGACAGGGGAACTCAGCCCCAGCATTTT. Looking up the rest from reference TRBV11-2 and TRBJ1-5 gives the full variable domain: EAGVAQSPRYKIIEKRQSVAFWCNPISGHATLYWYQQILGQGPKLLIQFQNNGVVDDSQLPKDRFSAERLKGVDSTLKIQPAKLEDSAVYLCASSVDRGTQPQHFGDGTRLSIL.

The chain recombines TRBV18 with TRBJ2-7, with D possibly being TRBD2 (6 bases). Deletions cut 3 bases from V and 7 bases from J, with 7 bases between. The CDR3 consists of 11 residues. Germline assignment: CDR1 KGHSH and CDR2 LQKENI. The chain's CDR3 is CASSPGGEQYF. In nucleotides, the CDR3 is TGTGCCAGCTCACCGGGGGGAGAGCAGTACTTC.

This rearrangement joins TRBV12-5 to TRBJ2-3; D perhaps matches TRBD1 (5 bases). CDR3 length equals 14 residues. The germline CDR1 and CDR2 sequences are LGHNT and FRNRAP. V dropped 3 bases and J dropped 4 bases, with 11 bases sitting between them. CDR3: CASGFGQGADTQYF. CDR3 in DNA: TGTGCTAGTGGTTTTGGTCAGGGCGCAGATACGCAGTATTTT.

This chain connects TRBV7-6 to TRBJ2-7; D might be TRBD1 (6 bases). V lost 5 bases, J lost 6 bases, and 14 bases lay in between. The CDR3 totals 13 residues. CDR1 and CDR2 from the germline V gene are SGHVS and FNYEAQ. Here the CDR3 DNA reads TGTGCCAGCAGCGACAATCGAGGGGGCGAGCAGTACTTC. It encodes CASSDNRGGEQYF.

The V call is TRBV6-1, the J call TRBJ1-2, with 9 bases that match TRBD1. After removal of 1 base from V and 7 bases from J, the junction contained 7 bases not matched to a gene. The CDR3 has 15 amino acids. Germline V gene sequence: CDR1 MNHNS, CDR2 SASEGT. As DNA, the CDR3 is TGTGCCAGCAGTGAAGGAGGGACAGGGATTTTTGGCTACACCTTC. Its translation is CASSEGGTGIFGYTF.

The chain joins TRBV6-5 to TRBJ2-6; D not resolved. V was trimmed by 5 bases and J by 4 bases, leaving 12 bases between them. CDR1 is MNHEY, CDR2 SVGAGI, per germline. This CDR3 contains 15 residues. The CDR3 is CASSIGALGANVLTF. DNA of the CDR3: TGTGCCAGCAGTATCGGTGCTCTGGGGGCCAACGTCCTGACTTTC.

The rearrangement uses TRBV3-1 (or the pseudogene TRBV3-2) and TRBJ1-1; a weak D match, TRBD1 (6 bases). This CDR3 is built from 15 residues. Per germline, CDR1 LGHDT and CDR2 YNNKEL (reference sequence). Trimming took 5 bases from V and 1 from J, leaving 14 bases between them. The CDR3 region is CASSYPTGRNTEAFF. CDR3 DNA sequence: TGTGCCAGCAGCTATCCGACAGGCCGGAACACTGAAGCTTTCTTT.

The chain couples TRBV18 to TRBJ2-2, with 11 bases lining up with TRBD1. V shed 3 bases, J shed 6 bases, and the junction held 12 bases outside the gene matches. This CDR3 has 18 amino acids. Looked up from germline, CDR1 is KGHSH and CDR2 is LQKENI. The DNA for the CDR3 is TGTGCCAGCTCACCTCGGACAGGGGGCGGAGGGGACGCCGGGGAGCTGTTTTTT. This sequence encodes CASSPRTGGGGDAGELFF.

The chain couples TRBV6-5 to TRBJ1-1, with D tentatively TRBD1 (6 bases). The germline gives CDR1 MNHEY, CDR2 SVGAGI. The CDR3 length is 14 residues. Trimming stripped 5 bases from V and 4 bases from J, with 14 bases between. The CDR3 is CASSRGTGTTEAFF. Here the CDR3 DNA reads TGTGCCAGCAGTAGGGGGACCGGGACCACTGAAGCTTTCTTT.

This chain connects TRBV7-2 to TRBJ2-5, with D perhaps matching TRBD1 (5 bases). Trimming took off 6 bases at V and 2 bases at J, with 10 bases between the two ends. The V gene's germline CDR1 is SGHTA and CDR2 FQGNSA. The CDR3 length is 13 residues. CDR3 loop: CASSKGPQETQYF. In DNA form, the CDR3 reads TGTGCCAGCAGTAAGGGGCCGCAAGAGACCCAGTACTTC.